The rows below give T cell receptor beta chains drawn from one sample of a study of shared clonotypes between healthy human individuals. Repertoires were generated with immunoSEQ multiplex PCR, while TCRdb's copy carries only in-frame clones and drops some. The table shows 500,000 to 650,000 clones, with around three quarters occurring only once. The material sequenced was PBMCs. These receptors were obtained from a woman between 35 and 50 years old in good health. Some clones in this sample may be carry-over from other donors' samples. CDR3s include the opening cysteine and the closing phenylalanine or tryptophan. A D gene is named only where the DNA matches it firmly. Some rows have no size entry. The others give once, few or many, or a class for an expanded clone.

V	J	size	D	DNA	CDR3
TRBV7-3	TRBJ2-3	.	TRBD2	TGTGCCAGCAGCTTATCCCCCCTAGCGGGAGGCGGAGATACGCAGTATTTT	CASSLSPLAGGGDTQYF
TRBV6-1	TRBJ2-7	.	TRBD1	TGTGCCAGCAGTGAAGCTGGGCAGGGGGCGATCGAGCAGTACTTC	CASSEAGQGAIEQYF
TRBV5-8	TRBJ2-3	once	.	TGTGCCAGCAGCTTCGGACAGTTGGCCCCCACAGATACGCAGTATTTT	CASSFGQLAPTDTQYF
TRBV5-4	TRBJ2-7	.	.	TGTGCCAGCAGCTTGGGACCGGGAGACTACTACGAGCAGTACTTC	CASSLGPGDYYEQYF
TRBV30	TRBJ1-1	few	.	TGTGCCTGGAGGGAGCGGAAGAACACTGAAGCTTTCTTT	CAWRERKNTEAFF
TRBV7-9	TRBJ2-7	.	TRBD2	TGTGCCAGCAGCCCGGGGACTAGCGGGAGCATTTACGAGCAGTACTTC	CASSPGTSGSIYEQYF
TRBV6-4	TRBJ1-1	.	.	TGTGCCAGCAGTGAACAGGTGAACACTGAAGCTTTCTTT	CASSEQVNTEAFF
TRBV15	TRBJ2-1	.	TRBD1	TGTGCCACCAGTTACAGGGGGCTCATTTACAATGAGCAGTTCTTC	CATSYRGLIYNEQFF
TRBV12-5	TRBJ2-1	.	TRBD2	TGTGCTAGTGGTTTAAGGGTAGCGGGAGGGAATGAGCAGTTCTTC	CASGLRVAGGNEQFF
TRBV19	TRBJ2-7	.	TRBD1	TGTGCCAGTGGGGACAGGTTATCCTACGAGCAGTACTTC	CASGDRLSYEQYF
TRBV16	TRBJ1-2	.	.	TGTGCCAGCAGCCAATCTGGGACCCCTCTGGGCTATGGCTACACCTTC	CASSQSGTPLGYGYTF
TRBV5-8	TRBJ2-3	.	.	TGTGCCAGCAATTTGGGAGTGGGGGGCACAGATACGCAGTATTTT	CASNLGVGGTDTQYF
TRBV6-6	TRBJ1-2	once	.	TGTGCCAGCAGTTATAGGCAAAACTATGGCTACACCTTC	CASSYRQNYGYTF
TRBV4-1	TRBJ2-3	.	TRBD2	TGCGCCAGCAGCCAAGCCCCCGCGGGGGCAGATACGCAGTATTTT	CASSQAPAGADTQYF
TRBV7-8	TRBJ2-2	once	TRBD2	TGTGCCAGCAGCAAGACTAGCGGGAGTCCGCCCGGGGAGCTGTTTTTT	CASSKTSGSPPGELFF
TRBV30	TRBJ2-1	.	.	TGTGCCTGGAGACGACATAGCGGAAGAACCTACAATGAGCAGTTCTTC	CAWRRHSGRTYNEQFF
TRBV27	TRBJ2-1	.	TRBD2	TGTGCCAGCAGTGGACTAGCAGGCGCTTCCTACAATGAGCAGTTCTTC	CASSGLAGASYNEQFF
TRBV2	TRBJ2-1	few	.	TGTGCCAGCAGTGAATTGGACGTTGGGGAGCAGTTCTTC	CASSELDVGEQFF
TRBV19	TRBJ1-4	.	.	TGTGCCAGTAGGACGAGTGGAGCTAATGAAAAACTGTTTTTT	CASRTSGANEKLFF
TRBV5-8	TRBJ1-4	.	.	TGTGCCAGCAGCCTCGATGTGGTGGGTAATGAAAAACTGTTTTTT	CASSLDVVGNEKLFF
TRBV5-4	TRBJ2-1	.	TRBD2	TGTGCCAGCAGCGCGGCCGGGACTAGCGGACCATCCTACAATGAGCAGTTCTTC	CASSAAGTSGPSYNEQFF
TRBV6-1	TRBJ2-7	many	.	TGTGCCAGCAGTGAAGTGGGCGGGTCCCAATACGAGCAGTACTTC	CASSEVGGSQYEQYF
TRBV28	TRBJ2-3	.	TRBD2	TGTGCCAGCAGTTCAAACCATAGCGGGAGATGGGGCACAGATACGCAGTATTTT	CASSSNHSGRWGTDTQYF
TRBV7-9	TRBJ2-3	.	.	TGTGCCAGCAGCTTACGGGGTGCAGATACGCAGTATTTT	CASSLRGADTQYF
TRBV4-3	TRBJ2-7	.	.	TGCGCCAGCAGCCAAAAATACGAGCAGTACTTC	CASSQKYEQYF
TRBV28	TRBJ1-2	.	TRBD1	TGTGCCAGCAGTCGCAGGGGGAATCGCTACACCTTC	CASSRRGNRYTF
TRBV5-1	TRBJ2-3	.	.	TGCGCCAGCAGCTTGGGAACCCCAGGCACAGATACGCAGTATTTT	CASSLGTPGTDTQYF
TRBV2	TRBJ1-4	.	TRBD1	TGTGCCAGCATGACAGGGTCGGGCGAAAAACTGTTTTTT	CASMTGSGEKLFF
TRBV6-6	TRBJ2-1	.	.	TGTGCCAGCAGCCCTCGGACATGCGCCCTGGGGGGTGAGCAGTTCTTC	CASSPRTCALGGEQFF
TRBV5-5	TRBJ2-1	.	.	TGTGCCAGCAGCCGCCCCGGTTACAATGAGCAGTTCTTC	CASSRPGYNEQFF
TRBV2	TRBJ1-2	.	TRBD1	TGTGCCAGCAGTGATGGACAGGGTCCTGGCTACACCTTC	CASSDGQGPGYTF
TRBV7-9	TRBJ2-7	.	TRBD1	TGTGCCAGCAGCTTCGACAGGGTATCCTACGAGCAGTACTTC	CASSFDRVSYEQYF
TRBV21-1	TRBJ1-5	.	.	TGTGCCAGCAGCAGCAGGGGGGACCATAGCAATCAGCCCCAGCATTTT	CASSSRGDHSNQPQHF
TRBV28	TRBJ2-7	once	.	TGTGCCAGCAGCCTACAAAGAAACGAGCAGTACTTC	CASSLQRNEQYF
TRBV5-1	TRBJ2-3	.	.	TGCGCCAGCAGCGCTCTGGACTCGACAGATACGCAGTATTTT	CASSALDSTDTQYF
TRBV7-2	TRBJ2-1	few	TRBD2	TGTGCCAGCAGCCGCACCCTAGCGGGAGGGAATGAGCAGTTCTTC	CASSRTLAGGNEQFF
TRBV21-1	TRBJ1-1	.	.	TGTGCCAGCACCTGGGCAGGGGGAAGGGGGAACACTGAAGCTTTCTTT	CASTWAGGRGNTEAFF
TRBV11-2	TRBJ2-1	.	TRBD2	TGTGCCAGCAGCTTAGATCTGTTGCGGGAGAGAAACAATGAGCAGTTCTTC	CASSLDLLRERNNEQFF